This TCR beta chain was sequenced for a study of tumor and adjacent non-tumor tissue in lung cancer. Study at large: On average, productive TCRbeta reads reached about 4 million per sample.

This sample's RNA came from whole unsorted tissue. Comments on this clonotype: Its antigen is not known. Here the CDR3 omits its conserved ending phenylalanine or tryptophan, so a read error is the likely source.

Three rounds of nested PCR, following a modified ARM-PCR protocol, produced the TCRbeta library. MiXCR, run by TCRdb on the multiplex PCR reads, gives a single entry per CDR3 protein. The sample holds over 100,000 distinct CDR3 sequences; roughly 77% are singletons and the top ten take about 40%. The junction had 19 bases not matched to a gene; V was cut back by 0 bases and J by 1 base. Germline lookup yields CDR1 LGHNA and CDR2 YNFKEQ. The CDR3 extends over 22 amino acids. Findings and limits, study-wide: Higher tumor TCR diversity was associated with shorter survival.

Sequencing was carried out using lung tumor tissue. V is TRBV4-2 and J is TRBJ2-7; 12 nucleotides match TRBD2. The clonotype comes from a woman aged 55-70 years with non-small cell lung cancer. CDR3 amino acids: CASSQDIASVLAGGLRSYEQYI. CDR3 nucleotides: TGTGCCAGCAGCCAAGATATCGCGTCAGTACTAGCGGGGGGTTTGAGGTCCTACGAGCAGTACATC.